This TCR beta chain comes out of a study of shared clonotypes between healthy human individuals. Whole-study context: The study enrolled a couple of women and three men aged 18 to 49.

Only in-frame clones appear in the TCRdb table, and some are missing; sequencing was by immunoSEQ multiplex PCR. The sample has 2 million to 3 million clones, approximately 93% seen once; the top ten hold roughly 0.39%. V gave up 2 bases and J gave up 0 bases; unmatched junction bases: 6. Germline V gives CDR1 LGHNA, CDR2 YNFKEQ. The CDR3 covers 17 residues. The clonotype comes from a man aged 18-30 years in good health. Some clones in this sample may be carry-over from other donors' samples. The V and J genes are TRBV4-2 and TRBJ1-1; TRBD1 matches at 10 bases. The sample consisted of naive CD4+ T cells from PBMCs. Subset here: CD45RA+ positively selected. CDR3 in amino acids: CASSQRDRGRMNTEAFF. The CDR3 DNA follows: TGTGCCAGCAGCCAAAGGGACAGGGGTAGGATGAACACTGAAGCTTTCTTT.